The clone carrying this TCR beta chain occurred a few times. Its antigen is not identified. Researchers made TCR cDNA using 5'RACE template switching, and this step added a universal primer site and UMIs. A single record per CDR3 protein comes from TCRdb applying MiXCR to the 5' RACE reads. The sample includes about 310,000 distinct CDR3 sequences, roughly 4% of them seen just once. This sample is drawn from a study of T cells after yellow fever vaccination. This CDR3 has 15 amino acids. The study, taken as a whole, reports: It was the secondary response that reached its peak faster, day 5 versus 15, but it was weaker. Subsequent to the booster, the majority of primary-vaccination clones reappeared (96% CD4, about 90% CD8). FACS-sorted repertoires could contain abundant clonotypes contaminating from the bulk population.

Here the sequenced sample was PBMCs, taken on the day of the yellow fever booster vaccination. This TCR derives from a young man who received the YFV17D yellow fever vaccine. The rearrangement uses TRBV21-1 and TRBJ1-1; no check of the table's D call, TRBD1, against the DNA was made. TRBV21-1 is deemed a pseudogene. CDR3 sequence: CASSTRQGPSTEAFF. DNA of the CDR3: TGTGCCAGCAGCACCCGACAGGGGCCGTCAACTGAAGCTTTCTTT.